This T cell receptor beta chain was retrieved from a study of glioma-infiltrating T cells after dendritic cell vaccination. The overall study: Autologous tumor lysate-pulsed dendritic cell vaccination was given between the early 2000s and the early 2010s. Autologous tumor lysate was loaded overnight onto monocyte-derived dendritic cells grown seven days with IL-4 and GM-CSF.

The CDR3 extends over 14 amino acids. From germline, CDR1 is LNHDA and CDR2 SQIVND (reference sequence). The V gene lost 9 bases and the J gene lost 3 bases, with 15 bases spanning the gap. Data came from immunoSEQ multiplex PCR; TCRdb stores just in-frame clones and leaves some out. The sample has about 38,000 clones, around 80% seen once. Patients had residual fresh-frozen tumor tissue and more than two years of survival data. The receptor comes from a human donor with glioblastoma. Here the sequenced sample was blood, taken before dendritic cell vaccination. This sequence joins TRBV19 and TRBJ2-1; D is possibly TRBD1 (6 bases). The CDR3 coding sequence is TGTGCCAGCCTCCGTCAGGGGAACTACAATGAGCAGTTCTTC. Translated: CASLRQGNYNEQFF.